The clone carrying this T cell receptor beta chain has more than one count but fewer than ten. The entry originates in a study of PD-1 blockade in classical Hodgkin lymphoma. Clones were read by immunoSEQ multiplex PCR, and TCRdb kept only the in-frame ones, dropping some. Of around 6,100 clones in the sample, less than 55% were seen once. After removal of 1 base from V and 8 bases from J, the junction contained 8 bases not matched to a gene. Germline V lookup: CDR1 LNHNV, CDR2 YYDKDF (reference sequence). The CDR3 runs 15 residues. Each patient relapsed following autologous stem cell transplantation, and prior brentuximab vedotin exposure differed. Investigators obtained CD8+ T cells from thawed PBMCs by magnetic negative selection.

The specimen was CD8+ T cells from blood, collected at baseline. The chain couples TRBV15 to TRBJ1-2; TRBD1 aligns across 9 bases. This TCR came from a human donor with classical Hodgkin lymphoma. CDR3 bases: TGTGCCACCAGCAGAGCTAGGACAGGGGCTGAGGGCTACACCTTC. Residues: CATSRARTGAEGYTF.